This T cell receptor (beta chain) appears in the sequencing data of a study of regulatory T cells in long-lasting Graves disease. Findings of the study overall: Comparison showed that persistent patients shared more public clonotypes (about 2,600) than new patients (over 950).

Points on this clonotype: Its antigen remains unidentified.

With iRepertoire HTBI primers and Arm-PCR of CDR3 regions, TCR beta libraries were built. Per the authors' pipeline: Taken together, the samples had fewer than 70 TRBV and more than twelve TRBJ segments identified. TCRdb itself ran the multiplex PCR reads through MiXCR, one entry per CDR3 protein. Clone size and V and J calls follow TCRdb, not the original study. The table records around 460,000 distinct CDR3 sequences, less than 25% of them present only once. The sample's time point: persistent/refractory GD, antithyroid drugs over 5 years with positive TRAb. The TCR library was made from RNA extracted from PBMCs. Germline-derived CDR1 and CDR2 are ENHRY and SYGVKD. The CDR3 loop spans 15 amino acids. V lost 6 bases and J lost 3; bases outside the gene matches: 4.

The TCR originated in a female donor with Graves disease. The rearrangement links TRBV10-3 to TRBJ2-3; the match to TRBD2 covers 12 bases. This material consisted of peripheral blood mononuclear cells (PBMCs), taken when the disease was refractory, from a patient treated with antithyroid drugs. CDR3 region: CAISPLAGGTDTQYF. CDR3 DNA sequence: TGTGCCATCAGCCCTCTAGCGGGGGGGACAGATACGCAGTATTTT.